This T cell receptor (beta chain) was documented in a study of blood T cell repertoires in COVID-19. Study-level information: Spain, Italy and the United States supplied samples that represented acute and convalescent COVID-19. PBMCs, B-cell-depleted T cells, or T cells provided the cDNA or gDNA that made up the material.

As originally analysed: Counts of nucleated cells, estimated from reference gene primer amplification, were obtained. The method was immunoSEQ multiplex PCR; TCRdb's version includes in-frame clones alone and lacks a portion of them. V and J calls and clone size come straight from that table; D and trimming were deduced from the DNA. Here the sample spans around 40,000 clones, around 93% being singletons. Germline assignment: CDR1 WNHNN and CDR2 SYGVQD (reference sequence). V lost 5 bases, J lost 2 bases, and 3 bases stayed unmatched. CDR3 length: 13 amino acids. This clone was detected once. Sequencing was performed on peripheral blood. V and J are TRBV10-1 and TRBJ2-7, with 7 nucleotides matching TRBD1. The source of this sequence is a human donor in a cohort sampled during active COVID-19. This CDR3 reads CASSTGQTYEQYF. The CDR3 DNA sequence: TGCGCCAGCAGTACGGGACAGACCTACGAGCAGTACTTC.